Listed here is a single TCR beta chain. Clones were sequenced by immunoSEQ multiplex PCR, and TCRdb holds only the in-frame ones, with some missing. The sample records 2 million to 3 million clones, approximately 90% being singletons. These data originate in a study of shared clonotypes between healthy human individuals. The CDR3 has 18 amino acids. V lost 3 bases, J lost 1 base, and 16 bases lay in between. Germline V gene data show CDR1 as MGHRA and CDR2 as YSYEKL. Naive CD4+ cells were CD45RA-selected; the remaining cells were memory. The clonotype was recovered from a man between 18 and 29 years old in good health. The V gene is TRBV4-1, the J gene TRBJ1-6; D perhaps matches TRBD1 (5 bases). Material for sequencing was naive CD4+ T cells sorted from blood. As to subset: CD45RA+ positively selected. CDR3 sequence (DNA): TGCGCCAGCAGCCACCCCAGACAGAAACCTTCCTATAATTCACCCCTCCACTTT. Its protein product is CASSHPRQKPSYNSPLHF.